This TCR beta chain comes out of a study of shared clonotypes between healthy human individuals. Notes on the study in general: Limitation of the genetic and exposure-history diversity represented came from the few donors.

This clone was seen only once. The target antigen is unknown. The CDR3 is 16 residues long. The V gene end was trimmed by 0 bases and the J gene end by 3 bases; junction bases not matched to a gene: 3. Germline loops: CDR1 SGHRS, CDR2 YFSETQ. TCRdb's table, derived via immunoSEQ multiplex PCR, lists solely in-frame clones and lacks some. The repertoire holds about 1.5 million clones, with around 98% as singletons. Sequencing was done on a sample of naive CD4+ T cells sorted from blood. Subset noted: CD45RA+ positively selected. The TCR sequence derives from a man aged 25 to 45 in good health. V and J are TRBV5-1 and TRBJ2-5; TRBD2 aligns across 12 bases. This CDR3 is CASSLALAGGEETQYF. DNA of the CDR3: TGCGCCAGCAGCTTGGCCCTAGCGGGAGGGGAAGAGACCCAGTACTTC.